Listed below are T cell receptor beta chains from one sample, sequenced in a study of blood T cell repertoires in COVID-19. The table came from immunoSEQ multiplex PCR; TCRdb's copy has only in-frame clones and leaves some out. The table includes 300,000 to 350,000 clones, over 80% detected once. Sequenced: peripheral blood. The receptor source for this set is a man aged 25 to 45 with COVID-19, enrolled during active disease. The conserved cysteine and the conserved F or W are not part of the CDR3 here. The D gene is left open where the match is weak. Size values are once, few and many counts, or a class for expanded clones, and some rows have none.

CDR3 protein | J gene | V gene | D gene | clone size
ASSRDSRSGNTGELF | TRBJ2-2 | TRBV5-1 | NA | NA
ASSLGLAASYEQY | TRBJ2-7 | TRBV27 | TRBD2 | NA
ASSSSSGTGNYGSYNEQF | TRBJ2-1 | TRBV7-3 | NA | NA
ASRDRQTIEQY | TRBJ2-7 | TRBV3-1/TRBV3-2 | NA | NA
ASSQSGEGTETQY | TRBJ2-5 | TRBV3-1/TRBV3-2 | TRBD2 | NA
ASSARPGGKNIQY | TRBJ2-4 | TRBV25-1 | TRBD2 | once
SVVWTASGNTIY | TRBJ1-3 | TRBV29-1 | NA | NA
ASSLASNQPQH | TRBJ1-5 | TRBV5-1 | NA | NA
ASSLGPGTDTQY | TRBJ2-3 | TRBV6-2/TRBV6-3 | NA | NA
ASSTTSYNEQF | TRBJ2-1 | TRBV19 | NA | NA
ASSQGTGVNSPLH | TRBJ1-6 | TRBV4-3 | TRBD1 | NA
ASSSTGQHNEQF | TRBJ2-1 | TRBV5-1 | NA | NA
ASSYGLAHSPLH | TRBJ1-6 | TRBV18 | NA | NA
ASSQLRTGAYEQY | TRBJ2-7 | TRBV4-3 | TRBD1 | NA
ASSPPVIAYEQY | TRBJ2-7 | TRBV6-2/TRBV6-3 | NA | once
ASSLFGQGGQETQY | TRBJ2-5 | TRBV7-3 | TRBD2 | NA
ASSQGAGQPQH | TRBJ1-5 | TRBV27 | TRBD1 | NA
ASSTGQVYEQY | TRBJ2-7 | TRBV5-1 | TRBD1 | NA
ASRLTGTAPLAKNIQY | TRBJ2-4 | TRBV12-2 | NA | NA
AITPADRATDTQY | TRBJ2-3 | TRBV10-3 | TRBD1 | NA
ASSLGTGGGEETQY | TRBJ2-5 | TRBV7-9 | TRBD1 | NA
SVARQGFPEAF | TRBJ1-1 | TRBV29-1 | TRBD1 | NA
ASSLQGWELPPAGVMRNEQF | TRBJ2-1 | TRBV4-2 | NA | NA
ASSRTGGPTGELF | TRBJ2-2 | TRBV7-9 | NA | NA
ASSQDGAGTGGYNSPLH | TRBJ1-6 | TRBV4-3 | TRBD1 | NA
ASSFVDTYGYT | TRBJ1-2 | TRBV12-3/TRBV12-4 | NA | NA